One sample yielded the 30 T cell receptor beta chains listed below, sequenced in a study of T cells after yellow fever vaccination. TCRdb reprocessed the 5' RACE reads with MiXCR, giving one entry per CDR3 protein. The sample includes roughly 500,000 distinct CDR3 sequences, over 15% of them seen just once. The input for sequencing was PBMCs, taken 15 days after the yellow fever booster vaccination. These receptors were taken from a man aged 25-40 years who received the YFV17D yellow fever vaccine.

The rearrangement links TRBV7-2 to TRBJ2-7; 11 bases map to TRBD2. Trimming cost V 6 bases and J 7 bases; bases outside gene matches: 8. CDR1 is SGHTA and CDR2 is FQGNSA in the germline V gene. This CDR3 region has 14 residues. This CDR3 reads CASSSSTSGIEQYF. Written as DNA, the CDR3 is TGTGCCAGCAGTTCCTCGACTAGCGGGATTGAGCAGTACTTC.

V gene TRBV20-1 combines with J gene TRBJ2-1; the match to TRBD2 covers 7 bases. The CDR3 is made up of 13 amino acids. V lost 6 bases, J lost 3 bases, and 5 bases stayed unmatched. Germline lookup yields CDR1 DFQATT and CDR2 SNEGSKA (reference sequence). The CDR3 protein is CSAPPGGYNEQFF. For the CDR3, the DNA is TGCAGTGCCCCGCCGGGGGGCTACAATGAGCAGTTCTTC.

The J gene is TRBJ2-3, the V gene TRBV7-9; D is possibly TRBD1 (6 bases). Germline CDR1 SEHNR, CDR2 FQNEAQ (reference sequence). The CDR3 is 15 residues long. Between the trimmed V and J ends, which lost 3 bases and 2 bases, there was a span of 12 bases. CDR3 sequence (DNA): TGTGCCAGCAGCTTCGGACAGTCTTTCACAGATACGCAGTATTTT. Protein: CASSFGQSFTDTQYF.

CDR3 sequence reads: CASSDTLGANEQFF. The CDR3 DNA follows: TGTGCCAGCAGTGATACCCTAGGCGCCAATGAGCAGTTCTTC. The chain couples TRBV6-1 to TRBJ2-1; D remains ambiguous. The CDR3 loop spans 14 amino acids. V lost 3 bases and J lost 6, with 12 bases in between. Germline CDR1 MNHNS, CDR2 SASEGT.

This chain connects TRBV6-5 to TRBJ2-1; TRBD2 matches at 10 bases. J lost 8 bases, V lost 2 bases, and 9 bases had no gene match. Germline V lookup: CDR1 MNHEY, CDR2 SVGAGI. The CDR3 is 16 amino acids. CDR3 bases: TGTGCCAGCAGTTACGGGGCCGCTAGCGGGAGTGATGAGCAGTTCTTC. This translates into CASSYGAASGSDEQFF.

The table lists this clonotype with a few counts. V usage is TRBV10-3 and J usage is TRBJ2-1; D possibly corresponds to TRBD1 (5 bases). V was cut by 0 bases and J by 2 bases, with 14 bases left in between. This CDR3 comprises 17 residues. The germline CDR1 and CDR2 sequences are ENHRY and SYGVKD. CDR3 sequence reads: CAISESGAGSTYNEQFF. CDR3 coding DNA: TGTGCCATCAGTGAGTCGGGTGCAGGGTCGACCTACAATGAGCAGTTCTTC.

This clonotype has just a few counts. The rearrangement links TRBV6-1 to TRBJ1-6; TRBD1 is a possible D gene (6 bases). The V gene lost 6 bases and the J gene lost 11 bases, with 17 bases spanning the gap. Looked up from germline, CDR1 is MNHNS and CDR2 is SASEGT. This CDR3 is 14 amino acids long. The CDR3: CASSLDSTRTPLHF. CDR3 bases: TGTGCCAGCAGCTTGGACAGTACTAGGACACCCCTCCACTTT.

The chain combines TRBV29-1 with TRBJ2-5; D gene ambiguous. The V gene's germline CDR1 is SQVTM and CDR2 ANQGSEA. Trimming cost V 0 bases and J 5 bases, with 10 bases left between them. This CDR3 comprises 13 residues. The DNA for the CDR3 is TGCAGCGTTGAAGAGGCGGAATGGGAGACCCAGTACTTC. Protein sequence: CSVEEAEWETQYF.

This clonotype showed up just a few times. The CDR3 here is CASSFDRGRQPQHF. The CDR3 DNA follows: TGTGCCAGCAGCTTTGACAGGGGGAGGCAGCCCCAGCATTTT. The chain combines TRBV7-2 with TRBJ1-5, with TRBD1 identical over 9 bases. CDR1 and CDR2 (germline): SGHTA, FQGNSA. The V gene end was trimmed by 3 bases and the J gene end by 7 bases; junction bases not matched to a gene: 4. There are 14 residues in the CDR3.

The chain recombines TRBV20-1 with TRBJ2-7; TRBD2 agrees at 7 bases. The CDR3 sequence is 14 residues long. J gave up 3 bases and V 5 bases, and 10 bases lay outside the gene matches. The germline gives CDR1 DFQATT, CDR2 SNEGSKA (reference sequence). In DNA, the CDR3 is TGCAGTGCTCAGTTAGCACTAGCGAGCTACGAGCAGTACTTC. This gives the protein CSAQLALASYEQYF.

This clonotype was counted a few times. The chain uses TRBV30 and TRBJ2-7; D gene unclear. The V gene's germline CDR1 is GTSNPN and CDR2 SVGIG (reference sequence). V was trimmed by 5 bases and J by 0 bases, leaving 8 bases between them. The CDR3 loop spans 12 amino acids. DNA of the CDR3: TGTGCCTGGGAAGGGCACTCCTACGAGCAGTACTTC. Its protein is CAWEGHSYEQYF.

The chain joins TRBV5-1 to TRBJ2-3; weak D call: TRBD2 (6 bases). The V gene lost 0 bases and the J gene lost 4 bases, with 15 bases spanning the gap. Germline V gene lookup returns CDR1 SGHRS and CDR2 YFSETQ. The CDR3 sequence is 16 residues long. CDR3 loop: CASSLESSVGSDTQYF. CDR3 coding DNA: TGCGCCAGCAGCTTGGAGTCTAGCGTGGGGTCAGATACGCAGTATTTT.

V gene TRBV5-1 combines with J gene TRBJ2-7; 7 bases match TRBD2. The CDR3 totals 15 residues. Germline-derived CDR1 and CDR2 are SGHRS and YFSETQ. V was clipped by 4 bases and J by 7 bases; unmatched bases: 14. The chain's CDR3 is CASSRSLAVGGEQYF. CDR3 bases: TGCGCCAGCAGCCGGTCCCTAGCGGTTGGCGGGGAGCAGTACTTC.

The CDR3 loop is CSVEDIGTGGHNEQFF. The CDR3 DNA follows: TGCAGCGTTGAAGATATTGGGACAGGTGGGCACAATGAGCAGTTCTTC. This chain links TRBV29-1 with TRBJ2-1; 8 bases align to TRBD1. Germline values: CDR1 SQVTM, CDR2 ANQGSEA. The CDR3 loop spans 16 amino acids. V dropped 0 bases and J dropped 5; count of bases not matched to a gene: 9.

A few counts support this clonotype. This chain links TRBV5-4 with TRBJ2-7; D remains unclear. From germline, CDR1 is SGHNT and CDR2 YYREEE (reference sequence). Deletions cut 2 bases from V and 6 bases from J, with 30 bases between. The length of the CDR3 is 19 residues. CDR3 bases: TGTGCCAGCAGCTTCGTCGACGTACCCCCGTATAGTCTTACCCGCGAGCAGTACTTC. Protein product: CASSFVDVPPYSLTREQYF.

This clonotype was counted between two and nine times. The rearrangement joins TRBV15 to TRBJ2-1, with TRBD2 matching 11 bases. The CDR3 is made up of 20 amino acids. Germline V lookup: CDR1 LNHNV, CDR2 YYDKDF (reference sequence). The junction had 11 bases not matched to a gene; V was cut back by 1 base and J by 0 bases. CDR3 amino acids: CATSRVGLAGGSGSYNEQFF. CDR3 coding DNA: TGTGCCACCAGCAGAGTAGGTCTAGCGGGAGGAAGCGGCTCCTACAATGAGCAGTTCTTC.

The sample holds a few counts of this clonotype. The chain combines TRBV29-1 with TRBJ1-2; TRBD1 agrees at 7 bases. V shed 7 bases, J shed 8 bases, and the junction held 7 bases outside the gene matches. The CDR3 spans 11 residues. Germline CDR1 is SQVTM and CDR2 is ANQGSEA. The CDR3 protein is CSGGGGAGYTF. CDR3 nucleotides: TGCAGCGGGGGAGGGGGCGCCGGCTACACCTTC. The whole variable domain, remainder taken from reference TRBV29-1 and TRBJ1-2, is SAVISQKPSRDICQRGTSLTIQCQVDSQVTMMFWYRQQPGQSLTLIATANQGSEATYESGFVIDKFPISRPNLTFSTLTVSNMSPEDSSIYLCSGGGGAGYTFGSGTRLTVV.

This clonotype was detected only a few times. The rearrangement uses TRBV4-3 and TRBJ2-1; D gene unclear. The germline CDR1 and CDR2 sequences are LGHNA and YSLEER. The CDR3 spans 15 residues. The V end was cut by 1 base, the J end by 4 bases, with 11 bases between. This CDR3 reads CASSQGLDSYNEQFF. CDR3 in DNA: TGCGCCAGCAGCCAAGGGTTAGACTCTTACAATGAGCAGTTCTTC.

This clonotype was seen only a few times. V usage is TRBV12-3 or TRBV12-4 and J usage is TRBJ2-2, with D perhaps TRBD2 (6 bases). The CDR3 has 16 amino acids. V lost 7 bases, J lost 3 bases, and 18 bases lay in between. This chain's CDR3 is CASTTVREAYTGELFF. The CDR3 DNA reads as TGTGCCAGCACTACGGTGAGGGAGGCATACACCGGGGAGCTGTTTTTT.

This sequence joins TRBV12-3 or TRBV12-4 and TRBJ2-1; TRBD1 aligns across 9 bases. The CDR3 covers 15 residues. The V and J ends lost 6 bases and 4 bases, in that order; junction bases with no gene match: 7. The CDR3 loop is CASRNGDRVYNEQFF. CDR3 DNA: TGTGCCAGCAGAAATGGGGACAGGGTGTACAATGAGCAGTTCTTC.

This clonotype was seen a handful of times. V is TRBV29-1 and J is TRBJ2-7, with D uncertain. CDR1 and CDR2 from the germline V gene are SQVTM and ANQGSEA. The length of the CDR3 is 12 residues. V lost 1 base and J lost 6, with 10 bases in between. CDR3 in amino acids: CSVEANSGEQYF. CDR3 DNA: TGCAGCGTTGAAGCGAATTCAGGCGAGCAGTACTTC.

This chain connects TRBV28 to TRBJ2-7; TRBD2 matches at 7 bases. The CDR3 covers 15 residues. Germline CDR1 is MDHEN and CDR2 is SYDVKM. V lost 6 bases, J lost 0 bases, and 8 bases stayed unmatched. As DNA, the CDR3 is TGTGCCAGCAGGGGCAGCGGGATGGGCTCCTACGAGCAGTACTTC. This codes for CASRGSGMGSYEQYF.

The rearrangement uses TRBV19 and TRBJ2-2; D is uncertain. CDR1 is LNHDA and CDR2 is SQIVND in the germline V gene (reference sequence). The CDR3 runs to 13 residues. The V and J ends lost 5 bases and 7 bases respectively, with 11 bases between them. The DNA for the CDR3 is TGTGCCAGTAGTCCAAGCGTTGGCGGGGAGCTGTTTTTT. Its protein product is CASSPSVGGELFF.

This clonotype was seen only a few times. The chain employs TRBV6-5 and TRBJ2-1; the match to TRBD1 covers 9 bases. Germline V gene data show CDR1 as MNHEY and CDR2 as SVGAGI. V lost 4 bases to trimming and J lost 9 bases; unmatched junction nucleotides: 10. The CDR3 totals 15 residues. DNA of the CDR3: TGTGCCAGCAGTTCCCCCAAGGGACAGGGTTCTGAGCAGTTCTTC. Amino acids: CASSSPKGQGSEQFF.

V is TRBV11-2 and J is TRBJ2-7; the D gene is possibly TRBD1 (6 bases). The CDR3 runs to 16 residues. V lost 1 base, J lost 5 bases, and 18 bases lay in between. Germline values: CDR1 SGHAT, CDR2 FQNNGV. The CDR3 loop reads CASSLVAGAHRNEQYF. In DNA form, the CDR3 reads TGTGCCAGCAGCTTAGTGGCAGGGGCACATCGAAACGAGCAGTACTTC.

The genes are TRBV12-3 or TRBV12-4 and TRBJ2-2; unclear D gene. The CDR3 covers 14 residues. V lost 4 bases, J lost 5 bases, and 11 bases lay in between. The CDR3 bases are TGTGCCAGCAGTTCAGACCTGGGGACCGGGGAGCTGTTTTTT. This translates into CASSSDLGTGELFF.

This clonotype occurred a few times. The junction departs from germline at one end; a sequencing error may be responsible. The V call is TRBV20-1, the J call TRBJ2-3, with TRBD1 identical over 8 bases. CDR1 is DFQATT, CDR2 SNEGSKA, per germline (reference sequence). The CDR3 totals 15 residues. DNA for the CDR3: TGCAGTGCTGGAGACAGGGGTGGTGGCACAGATACGCAGTATTTT. Encoded protein: CSAGDRGGGTDTQYF.

This clonotype has only one observation. The chain recombines TRBV5-4 with TRBJ1-1; D remains ambiguous. The CDR3 covers 14 residues. In germline, CDR1 is SGHNT, CDR2 YYREEE (reference sequence). V gave up 4 bases and J gave up 12 bases, with 22 bases separating them. This chain's CDR3 is CASSMESAVARTFF. CDR3 nucleotides: TGTGCCAGCAGCATGGAGTCGGCTGTAGCGCGGACTTTCTTT.

The CDR3 region has the DNA TGTGCCAGCAGCCCTGGAGGGTCAGGGGCGTACAATGAGCAGTTCTTC. It yields the protein CASSPGGSGAYNEQFF. The chain combines TRBV11-3 with TRBJ2-1; D tentatively reads TRBD1 or TRBD2 (6 bases each). The CDR3 has 16 residues. Per the germline V gene, CDR1 is SGHNT and CDR2 is YENEEA. Trimming took 5 bases from V and 4 from J, leaving 18 bases between them.

Only a few counts were recorded for this clonotype. The rearrangement joins TRBV5-1 to TRBJ1-1; weak D call: TRBD1 (5 bases). Trimming pared 5 bases from V and 0 bases from J, leaving 11 bases between. The germline CDR1 and CDR2 sequences are SGHRS and YFSETQ. The CDR3 sequence is 14 residues long. The CDR3 spells CASSPGLVNTEAFF. The DNA of the CDR3 is TGCGCCAGCAGTCCAGGGTTGGTGAACACTGAAGCTTTCTTT.